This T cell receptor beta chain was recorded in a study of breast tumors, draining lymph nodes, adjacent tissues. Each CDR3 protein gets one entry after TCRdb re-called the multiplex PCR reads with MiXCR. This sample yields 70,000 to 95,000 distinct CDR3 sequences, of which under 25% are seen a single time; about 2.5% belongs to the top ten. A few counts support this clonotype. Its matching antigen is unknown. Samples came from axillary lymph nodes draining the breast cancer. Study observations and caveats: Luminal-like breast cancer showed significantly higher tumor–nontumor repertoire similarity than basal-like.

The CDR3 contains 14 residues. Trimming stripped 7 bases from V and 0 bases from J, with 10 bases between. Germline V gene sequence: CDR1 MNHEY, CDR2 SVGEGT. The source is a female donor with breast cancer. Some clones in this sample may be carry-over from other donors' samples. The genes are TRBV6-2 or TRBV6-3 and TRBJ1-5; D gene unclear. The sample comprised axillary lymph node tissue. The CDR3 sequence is CASTVQYSNQPQHF. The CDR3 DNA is TGTGCCAGCACGGTACAGTATAGCAATCAGCCCCAGCATTTT.